This is a list of T cell receptor beta chains from one sample in a study of T-cell reconstitution after alpha-beta-depleted transplantation in children. TCRdb ran MiXCR on the PCR reads and lists one entry per CDR3 protein. Counted here are fewer than 550,000 distinct CDR3 sequences, roughly 10% occurring once; the ten biggest clones make up about 5%. The material was PBMCs from the stem cell graft donor, obtained from the stem cell graft. These receptors came from a human donor who donated a stem cell graft to a child with acute myeloid leukemia. CDR3s include the opening cysteine and the closing phenylalanine or tryptophan.

TRBV20-1	TRBJ2-1	CSARGGSGTSSYNEQFF
TRBV12-3/TRBV12-4	TRBJ1-4	CASSPDSGSSGKLFF
TRBV18	TRBJ2-7	CASSPTDRESPYEQYF
TRBV10-3	TRBJ2-2	CAIRGTGGPETGELFF
TRBV4-2	TRBJ2-7	CASSQVVHEQYF
TRBV7-2	TRBJ2-7	CASSFQTSGSSYEQYF
TRBV4-3	TRBJ2-3	CASSRGQVPSTDTQYF
TRBV12-3/TRBV12-4	TRBJ2-5	CASSDRRTQYF
TRBV4-3	TRBJ2-3	CASSQDLWLAGVDTQYF
TRBV9	TRBJ2-1	CASSVGGTPYNEHFF
TRBV7-8	TRBJ2-1	CASSSLGERVEQFF
TRBV2	TRBJ1-5	CATGVGFDQPQHF
TRBV29-1	TRBJ1-4	CSVIRGQGRNEKLFF
TRBV20-1	TRBJ1-1	CSALDRTVTEAFF
TRBV10-2	TRBJ1-6	CATGGDNNSPLHF
TRBV3-1	TRBJ2-5	CASSQGRGVTQYF
TRBV25-1	TRBJ2-5	CASSEFGTQYF
TRBV5-6	TRBJ2-1	CASSFYGNEQFF
TRBV4-1	TRBJ2-2	CASSRDRVTGELFF
TRBV10-3	TRBJ1-1	CAISDQAMNTEAFF
TRBV12-3/TRBV12-4	TRBJ2-2	CASSPLGSGRADGELFF
TRBV7-9	TRBJ2-1	CASSLFRGGYNEQFF
TRBV3-1	TRBJ2-5	CASSQGATSGQETQYF
TRBV11-2	TRBJ1-2	CASSWNYGYTF
TRBV12-3/TRBV12-4	TRBJ2-3	CASSTWLAGGYTDTQYF
TRBV5-6	TRBJ1-5	CASSTGGIGNQPQHF
TRBV7-2	TRBJ2-2	CASSGTGWTGELFF
TRBV5-1	TRBJ1-3	CASSYVQGAQGNTIYF
TRBV4-1	TRBJ2-2	CASSQVAGTASHTGELFF
TRBV12-3/TRBV12-4	TRBJ1-2	CASILGTGGPGYTF
TRBV14	TRBJ2-1	CASSSGLAGEQFF
TRBV7-2	TRBJ2-2	CASSLGIHGELFF
TRBV5-1	TRBJ2-1	CASSKGTGSYNEQFF
TRBV6-2/TRBV6-3	TRBJ2-5	CASSFTMGQGIQETQYF
TRBV27	TRBJ1-5	CASSPGQLNQPQHF
TRBV12-3/TRBV12-4	TRBJ2-3	CASSTPIAGDTDTQYF
TRBV18	TRBJ1-4	CASSPRKGGLDEKLFF
TRBV30	TRBJ1-1	CAQGGGAMNTEAFF
TRBV12-3/TRBV12-4	TRBJ2-1	CASSLLGGNEQFF
TRBV20-1	TRBJ2-3	CSASPAGVTDTQYF
TRBV6-1	TRBJ2-1	CASRGTSEGWSSYNVQFF
TRBV27	TRBJ2-2	CASSWTGQTGELFF
TRBV20-1	TRBJ2-1	CSAHISGGRSYNEQFF
TRBV29-1	TRBJ2-7	CSFIPGKEQYF
TRBV5-5	TRBJ2-1	CASRSSGANNEQFF
TRBV5-1	TRBJ2-1	CASSEYRGGYNEQFF
TRBV10-3	TRBJ2-3	CAITSAASTDTQYF
TRBV29-1	TRBJ2-1	CSVRSWDEQFF
TRBV20-1	TRBJ2-1	CSALLGVSSGSHSYNEQFF
TRBV4-3	TRBJ1-2	CASSRAFRGRKGYTF
TRBV20-1	TRBJ2-1	CSARLAGGAEQFF
TRBV10-3	TRBJ2-1	CATFSPDGRAFYEQFF
TRBV5-8	TRBJ1-5	CASSLAGTSSNQPQHF
TRBV5-6	TRBJ2-1	CASSADINNEQFF
TRBV5-1	TRBJ1-1	CASSLDGRTNTEAFF
TRBV29-1	TRBJ2-5	CSVGKGLALETQYF
TRBV5-1	TRBJ2-7	CASRLSGSSYEQYF
TRBV10-3	TRBJ1-5	CAISGYDLGRNQPQHF